The rows below give T cell receptor beta chains drawn from one sample of a study of blood T cells in healthy people across ages. TCRdb itself ran the 5' RACE reads through MiXCR, one entry per CDR3 protein. This table has about 1.8 million distinct CDR3 sequences, around 50% appearing once. Sequenced input: blood. Receptor source: a woman aged 40 to 50 in good health. CDR3s include the opening cysteine and the closing phenylalanine or tryptophan. The D gene is left open where the match is weak. The size field is filled for only some rows; it gives once, few, many or a size class.

>TRBV28|TRBJ2-6|NA|NA
TGTGCCAGTTCCGGGACCCTGACCACCTTTGGGGCCAACGTCCTGACTTTC
CASSGTLTTFGANVLTF
>TRBV20-1|TRBJ1-2|few|NA
TGCAGTGCTAGAGAGTATTCAAACTATGGCTACACCTTC
CSAREYSNYGYTF
>TRBV9|TRBJ2-7|NA|TRBD1
TGTGCCAGCAGCGGGACAGGGGATTCGGAGACTCAGTACTTC
CASSGTGDSETQYF
>TRBV5-1|TRBJ2-1|few|NA
TGCGCCAGCAGCAACGGTTGGGCGAGGGAGCAGTTCTTC
CASSNGWAREQFF
>TRBV4-3|TRBJ2-3|NA|NA
TGCGCCAGCAGCCGCCGGGACACCCTGATAGATACGCAGTATTTT
CASSRRDTLIDTQYF
>TRBV12-3/TRBV12-4|TRBJ2-1|NA|TRBD1
TGTGCCAGCAGTTACGACCTGACAGGGACGAAGCAAGAGACCCAGTTCTTC
CASSYDLTGTKQETQFF
>TRBV24-1|TRBJ2-1|NA|NA
TGTGCCACCAGTGATCCCGTTCGTGAGCAGTTCTTC
CATSDPVREQFF
>TRBV15|TRBJ2-3|NA|TRBD2
TGTGCCACCAAACGACTAGCCGAGGGCACAGATACGCAGTATTTT
CATKRLAEGTDTQYF
>TRBV12-3/TRBV12-4|TRBJ2-5|few|TRBD1
TGTGCCAGCAGCCAGGGACAGGGGTACCAAGAGACCCAGTACTTC
CASSQGQGYQETQYF
>TRBV29-1|TRBJ2-7|NA|NA
TGCAGCGCTACCCCCGTCAATGAGCAGTACTTC
CSATPVNEQYF
>TRBV6-2/TRBV6-3|TRBJ2-7|NA|NA
TGTGCCAGCAGCTTAACCTTTGGGGAGCAGTACTTC
CASSLTFGEQYF
>TRBV9|TRBJ2-3|NA|TRBD1
TGTGCCAGCAGCGGGGGGACAGGGGACACAGATACGCAGTATTTT
CASSGGTGDTDTQYF
>TRBV12-3/TRBV12-4|TRBJ1-5|NA|TRBD1
TGTGCCAGCAGTATCGGGACAGCGGGATGGGGTGGCAATCAGCCCCAGCATTTT
CASSIGTAGWGGNQPQHF
>TRBV20-1|TRBJ2-5|NA|TRBD2
TGCAGTGCTAGAACTACGGGACTAGCGGGGGCAGAGACCCAGTACTTC
CSARTTGLAGAETQYF
>TRBV29-1|TRBJ2-7|NA|NA
TGCAGCGTTGATCGGCGGGGGCGGAATGAGCAGTACTTC
CSVDRRGRNEQYF
>TRBV9|TRBJ1-6|once|NA
TGTGCCAGCAGCGATCCACTGCCCCTCCACTTT
CASSDPLPLHF
>TRBV20-1|TRBJ2-7|NA|TRBD2
TGCAGTCTACAAGGAGGCGGGGGGTACAATGAGCAGTACTTC
CSLQGGGGYNEQYF
>TRBV4-3|TRBJ2-7|NA|TRBD1
TGCGCCAGCAGCCAAGCTCTTTCCCGGGACAGGGGTTACGAGCAGTACTTC
CASSQALSRDRGYEQYF
>TRBV2|TRBJ2-3|few|NA
TGTGCCAGCATTCCGATTGAGACAGATACGCAGTATTTT
CASIPIETDTQYF
>TRBV7-2|TRBJ2-5|NA|TRBD2
TGTGCCAGCAGCTTCCTGACTAGCGATGAGCAGTACTTC
CASSFLTSDEQYF
>TRBV2|TRBJ2-2|NA|NA
TGTGCCAGCAGTGAATCTGGATTTTTGAACACCGGGGAGCTGTTTTTT
CASSESGFLNTGELFF
>TRBV4-2|TRBJ1-1|NA|NA
TGTGCCAGCAGCCAGGCCGGGACGGAGCTCCCTGAAGCTTTCTTT
CASSQAGTELPEAFF
>TRBV6-5|TRBJ1-2|NA|NA
TGTGCCAGCAGAAACTCAGGTCCCGTCGGCTACACCTTC
CASRNSGPVGYTF
>TRBV7-2|TRBJ1-1|once|NA
TGTGCCAGCAGCCTCACCCCGGGCTTGGCGAACACTGAAGCTTTCTTT
CASSLTPGLANTEAFF
>TRBV3-1|TRBJ2-5|NA|NA
TGTGCCAGCAGCCAAGGGGGGCCCCAGGAGCAGTACTTC
CASSQGGPQEQYF
>TRBV11-2|TRBJ2-5|many|TRBD1
TGTGCCAGCAGCTTTCCGGGACAGCGGCAAGAGACCCAGTACTTC
CASSFPGQRQETQYF
>TRBV11-2|TRBJ2-1|NA|TRBD2
TGTGCCAGCAGCTTAGTAATAGCGGGGGGGCCAGAGCAGTTCTTC
CASSLVIAGGPEQFF
>TRBV2|TRBJ2-3|NA|TRBD2
TGTGCCAGCAGTGAAATAGCGGGGAATCCAGATACGCAGTATTTT
CASSEIAGNPDTQYF
>TRBV4-3|TRBJ2-5|few|TRBD2
TGCGCCAGCAGCCAAGATGATGATAGCGGGGGTGCTGGTGTGGAGACCCAGTACTTC
CASSQDDDSGGAGVETQYF
>TRBV7-9|TRBJ2-5|NA|NA
TGTGCCAGCAGCTTAGCAGGGATGGGGACCCAGTACTTC
CASSLAGMGTQYF
>TRBV5-1|TRBJ2-2|NA|NA
TGCGCCAGCAGCTTGGAAGGGTTTGGACTGTTTTTT
CASSLEGFGLFF
>TRBV5-1|TRBJ2-3|NA|NA
TGCGCCAGCAGCTTCCTGACTAGCACAGATACGCAGTATTTT
CASSFLTSTDTQYF
>TRBV9|TRBJ1-5|many|NA
TGTGCCAGCAGCGTAGGTAGCAATCAGCCCCAGCATTTT
CASSVGSNQPQHF
>TRBV5-1|TRBJ2-5|NA|NA
TGCGCCAGCAGCCAGAGTGGGAACCAAGAGACCCAGTACTTC
CASSQSGNQETQYF
>TRBV5-1|TRBJ2-3|few|NA
TGCGCCAGCAGCTTGGAACCGTCGGGGGATACGCAGTATTTT
CASSLEPSGDTQYF
>TRBV6-1|TRBJ2-3|NA|NA
TGTGCCAGTAGGCTGGGGGCCTCAGATACGCAGTATTTT
CASRLGASDTQYF
>TRBV5-1|TRBJ1-5|NA|NA
TGCGCCAGCAGCTGGGGAACGGGCGACCGGGTACATCAGCCCCAGCATTTT
CASSWGTGDRVHQPQHF
>TRBV4-3|TRBJ2-5|once|NA
TGCGCCAGCAGCCAAGACAGGACAGCATACAATGAGCAGTACTTC
CASSQDRTAYNEQYF
>TRBV11-2|TRBJ2-5|once|NA
TGTGCCAGCAGCTTAGCCCGGGGCAGGGCAGAGACCCAGTACTTC
CASSLARGRAETQYF
>TRBV20-1|TRBJ2-5|NA|NA
TGCAGTGCTAGAGTCTGGGGGGAAGGAGAGACCCAGTACTTC
CSARVWGEGETQYF
>TRBV7-9|TRBJ2-1|NA|TRBD1
TGTGCCAGCAGCGCCGGGGACAGGGAGTTGCAGTTCTTC
CASSAGDRELQFF
>TRBV6-2/TRBV6-3|TRBJ2-6|NA|TRBD1
TGTGCCAGCAGCCCGGACAGGCCTCTCTCTGGGGCCAACGTCCTGACTTTC
CASSPDRPLSGANVLTF
>TRBV27|TRBJ2-1|NA|NA
TGTGCCAGCAGCCGTAAGGTGGGTTCAATCTACAATGAGCAGTTCTTC
CASSRKVGSIYNEQFF
>TRBV20-1|TRBJ1-2|NA|TRBD1
TGCAGTGCTAACAGGGGGAGAGGCTATGGCTACACCTTC
CSANRGRGYGYTF
>TRBV7-2|TRBJ1-2|NA|TRBD1
TGTGCCAGCAGCCCCTGGGGCGGGACAGGGGAGAGGAGTGGCTACACCTTC
CASSPWGGTGERSGYTF
>TRBV7-2|TRBJ2-3|NA|TRBD2
TGTGCCAGCAACAGACTAGCGGGGGGGCCGACAGATACGCAGTATTTT
CASNRLAGGPTDTQYF
>TRBV6-5|TRBJ2-1|few|TRBD1
TGTGCCAGCAGAACGGGACAGGGGGCTTACAATGAGCAGTTCTTC
CASRTGQGAYNEQFF
>TRBV6-1|TRBJ1-2|NA|NA
TGTGCCAGCAGTGAGGAGGGGGGCGACGGCTACACCTTC
CASSEEGGDGYTF
>TRBV28|TRBJ2-1|NA|TRBD2
TGTGCCAGCAGTTCACTAGCGGGGGGGCCCGGGATCCAAGAGACCCAGTTCTTC
CASSSLAGGPGIQETQFF
>TRBV28|TRBJ2-7|NA|TRBD2
TGTGCCAGCGGGGGGGGCTCCTACGAGCAGTACTTC
CASGGGSYEQYF
>TRBV14|TRBJ2-1|few|NA
TGTGCCAGCTCGGGGACGGCGGGGATTGAGCAGTTCTTC
CASSGTAGIEQFF
>TRBV7-2|TRBJ2-7|NA|TRBD1
TGTGCCAGCAGGGAAACAGGGGGGAGGACCTACGAGCAGTACTTC
CASRETGGRTYEQYF
>TRBV20-1|TRBJ2-5|NA|NA
TGCAGTGCGACTGGAGGAAAAGAGACCCAGTACTTC
CSATGGKETQYF